Here is one TCR beta chain with its context. This clone has a count of ten or more. It has no known antigen specificity. This sample was taken from a study of T cell clonality in common variable immunodeficiency (dated by TCRdb to about 2015). Findings and caveats that apply to the study as a whole: According to the authors, finding the cause of the higher clonality in CVID would require sequencing the repertoires of T cell subpopulations. Healthy controls shared more TCRbeta clones with each other than CVID subjects shared among themselves (p < 0.0001). Reportedly, TCRbeta sequences from CVID had fewer deletions and N-nucleotide insertions, and highly modified clones with 13 or more V deletions were absent from CVID. TCRbeta clonality was higher in CVID subjects than in healthy controls (t-test p = 0.018), and the increase was most characteristic of about a third of subjects. Even though DNA input was equal, the average per sample came to about 81,820 unique sequences for controls compared with about 31,547 for CVID samples. Correlations between repertoire features and clinical complications were limited by patient heterogeneity within the CVID cohort.

Most CVID patients and most healthy controls were of Caucasian heritage. From each donor, roughly 5 to 8.5 ml of heparinized peripheral whole blood was collected. Genomic DNA from adults with common variable immune deficiency (CVID) and from healthy adult controls was used for sequencing of TCRbeta CDR3 repertoires. The control group was made up of roughly 22 healthy adult volunteers (about 10 male and roughly twelve female) whose ages ranged from about 23 to 66 years, with a mean age of approximately 31. Diluted blood was subjected to density centrifugation over Hypaque 1077 or Ficoll-Paque for isolation of peripheral blood mononuclear cells. Genomic DNA was extracted from unsorted mononuclear cells by Qiagen column purification or by a centrifugation-based method. For sequencing input, CVID and control samples contributed equivalent amounts of genomic DNA. For every sample, a 60 bp segment covering the rearranged TCRbeta CDR3 region was amplified and then sequenced. The immunoSEQ assay, a bias-corrected multiplex PCR combined with high-throughput sequencing, was used to amplify TCRbeta. The authors' pipeline ran thus. Every unique nucleotide sequence was considered a clone and was annotated with V, D and J genes, copy number and frequency. Sequences were labeled productive if in frame, and non-productive if out of frame or containing stop codons. As previously described, clonality was computed from Shannon's entropy. Mean CDR3 Kyte-Doolittle hydropathy was derived from the predicted amino acid sequences of productive clones. Scaled V gene usage was hierarchically clustered using Manhattan distance and complete linkage with the R hclust function. Sharing of clones by CDR3 amino acid sequence was evaluated through resampling of 12 repertoires per group over 100 rounds. The repertoires were searched for some 70 published EBV-specific TCRbeta sequences and a few hundred published CMV-specific TCRbeta sequences. A couple of CVID samples yielding fewer than 10,000 sequences were excluded from analysis, leaving over 35 CVID repertoires. Imported from immuneACCESS, the table was reduced by TCRdb to in-frame sequences with V and J called. These copies leave out some clones; in studies compared against another copy, an unresolved V gene accounts for under half, and the cause of the remainder is not known. The DNA gave D and trimming, while V, J and clone size come from that table. The sample comprises approximately 81,000 clones, and every one was counted more than once. The ten most abundant clones make up over 0.7% of the sample.

The source of this sequence is a person aged 18 to 69 in good health. Sequenced material: peripheral blood mononuclear cells.

The sequenced part of the CDR3 DNA is TGCAGTGCTATGGGGGCAGGGGAATCCTACGAG. Its coded protein is CSAMGAGESYE. The whole CDR3 sequence is CSAMGAGESYEQYF. The sequence links TRBV20-1 to TRBJ2-7; TRBD1 is a possible D gene, resting on 6 matching bases. Sequencing ends 3 residues short of the CDR3 end; the germline J gene provides the rest. V is clipped by 4 bases and J by 1 base, and the sequence between their germline boundaries is 14 bases long. The cysteine opens and the phenylalanine closes a CDR3 of 14 amino acids. The DNA has 33 bases, all within the CDR3, and is read from base 1. Reading the germline V gene (reference sequence) gives CDR1 DFQATT and CDR2 SNEGSKA.